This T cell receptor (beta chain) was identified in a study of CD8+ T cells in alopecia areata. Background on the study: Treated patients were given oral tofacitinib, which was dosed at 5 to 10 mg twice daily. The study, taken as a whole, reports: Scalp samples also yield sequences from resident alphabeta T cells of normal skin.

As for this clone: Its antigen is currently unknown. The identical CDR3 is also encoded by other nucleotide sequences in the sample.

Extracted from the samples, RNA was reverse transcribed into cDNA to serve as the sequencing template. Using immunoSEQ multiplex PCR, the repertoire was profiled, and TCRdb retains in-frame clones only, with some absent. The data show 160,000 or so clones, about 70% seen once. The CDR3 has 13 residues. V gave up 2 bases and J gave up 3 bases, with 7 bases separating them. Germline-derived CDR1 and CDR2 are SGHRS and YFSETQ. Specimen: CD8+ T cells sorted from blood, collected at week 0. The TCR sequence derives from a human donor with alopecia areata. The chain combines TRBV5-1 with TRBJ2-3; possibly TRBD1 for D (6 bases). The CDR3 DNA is TGCGCCAGCAGCTTAGGGGGAACAGATACGCAGTATTTT. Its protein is CASSLGGTDTQYF. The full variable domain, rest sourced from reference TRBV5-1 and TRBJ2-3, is KAGVTQTPRYLIKTRGQQVTLSCSPISGHRSVSWYQQTPGQGLQFLFEYFSETQRNKGNFPGRFSGRQFSNSRSEMNVSTLELGDSALYLCASSLGGTDTQYFGPGTRLTVL.